The next 6 T cell receptor beta chains were all read from a single sample in a study of T cells in Graves' hyperthyroidism and ophthalmopathy. Regions amplified from RNA transcripts were the TCR beta CDR3 regions. Initially, a first-round RT-PCR of the TCR CDR3 employed the HTBI primer set. TCRdb called the multiplex PCR reads again in MiXCR, with one record for every CDR3 protein. The sample contains about 350,000 distinct CDR3 sequences, about a sixth of which appear only once. Sequenced material: blood. The receptors originated from a woman between 40 and 50 years old with Graves' ophthalmopathy.

At least ten counts were recorded for this clonotype. The chain recombines TRBV12-3 or TRBV12-4 with TRBJ1-5, with a possible D match to TRBD1 (5 bases). This CDR3 has 16 residues. The V gene lost 4 bases and the J gene lost 4 bases, with 17 bases spanning the gap. CDR3 in DNA: TGTGCCAGCAGTTCCCAACCAGACAGAAATAATCAGCCCCAGCATTTT. This codes for CASSSQPDRNNQPQHF.

The rearrangement uses TRBV6-1 and TRBJ1-3; the D gene is possibly TRBD1 (5 bases). V was shortened by 8 bases and J by 2 bases, with 7 bases between the two germline ends. The CDR3 contains 12 residues. Per the germline V gene, CDR1 is MNHNS and CDR2 is SASEGT. CDR3 sequence reads: CASQGTGNTIYF. CDR3 in DNA: TGTGCCAGCCAGGGAACTGGAAACACCATATATTTT.

This clonotype turned up a few times. The CDR3 sequence: CASSPDRSTYEQYF. For the CDR3, the DNA is TGTGCCAGCTCACCAGACAGGTCAACCTACGAGCAGTACTTC. V usage is TRBV18 and J usage is TRBJ2-7; D possibly corresponds to TRBD1 (6 bases). Germline lookup yields CDR1 KGHSH and CDR2 LQKENI. The ends were cut back, 2 bases at V and 2 bases at J, with 10 bases in the middle. The CDR3 totals 14 residues.

This clonotype was observed at least ten times. This chain uses TRBV6-1 with TRBJ2-2; TRBD2 agrees at 12 bases. This CDR3 has 17 residues. J lost 0 bases, V lost 5 bases, and 4 bases had no gene match. Germline CDR1 is MNHNS and CDR2 is SASEGT. CDR3 region: CASSQLAGGTNTGELFF. The CDR3 nucleotides are TGTGCCAGCAGTCAACTAGCGGGAGGTACGAACACCGGGGAGCTGTTTTTT.

This clonotype was counted once. This chain connects TRBV29-1 to TRBJ1-1; no reliable D call. From germline, CDR1 is SQVTM and CDR2 ANQGSEA. Trimming pared 5 bases from V and 1 base from J, leaving 8 bases between. CDR3 length: 12 amino acids. For the CDR3, the DNA is TGCAGCGTTCGGGCTGAGAACACTGAAGCTTTCTTT. It specifies CSVRAENTEAFF. The complete variable domain, with remaining parts taken from reference TRBV29-1 and TRBJ1-1, reads SAVISQKPSRDICQRGTSLTIQCQVDSQVTMMFWYRQQPGQSLTLIATANQGSEATYESGFVIDKFPISRPNLTFSTLTVSNMSPEDSSIYLCSVRAENTEAFFGQGTRLTVV.

This clonotype was picked up many times. The chain couples TRBV28 to TRBJ2-7; D gene uncertain. In germline, CDR1 is MDHEN, CDR2 SYDVKM. The CDR3 runs to 12 residues. V was shortened by 3 bases and J by 2 bases, with 5 bases between the two germline ends. The CDR3 sequence: CASSFGAYEQYF. CDR3 DNA sequence: TGTGCCAGCAGTTTTGGGGCCTACGAGCAGTACTTC.